The 27 T cell receptor beta chains given below trace back to one sample, sequenced in a study of tumor-infiltrating lymphocytes in primary liver carcinoma. The study extracted blood RNA from unsorted whole blood and also extracted germline DNA. TCR beta cDNA was prepared out of roughly 0.5 ug total RNA by means of a constant-region primer. Three nested multiplex PCR rounds, a slightly modified ARM-PCR method, built the TCR beta libraries. A C-beta reverse primer was combined with TRBV1-TRBV30 forward primers in the first two PCR rounds, and each round had about 10 cycles. TCRdb passed the multiplex PCR reads through MiXCR, listing each CDR3 protein once. Here the sample spans hundreds of thousands of distinct CDR3 sequences, about 60% being singletons. The sample consisted of peripheral blood. The receptors were gathered from a middle-aged man with primary liver carcinoma and hepatitis B virus infection.

V usage is TRBV29-1 and J usage is TRBJ2-7, with D maybe TRBD2 (6 bases). The germline gives CDR1 SQVTM, CDR2 ANQGSEA. The CDR3 spans 12 residues. The V gene lost 4 bases and the J gene lost 2 bases, with 9 bases spanning the gap. In nucleotides, the CDR3 is TGCAGCGTTGCCGGGACTCCCTACGAGCAGTACTTC. Protein product: CSVAGTPYEQYF.

The chain joins TRBV6-2 or TRBV6-3 to TRBJ2-5; D remains ambiguous. Germline assignment: CDR1 MNHEY and CDR2 SVGEGT. This CDR3 contains 11 residues. The V gene lost 11 bases and the J gene lost 2 bases, with 9 bases spanning the gap. The CDR3 protein is CAVRRQETQYF. DNA for the CDR3: TGTGCCGTCAGGCGACAAGAGACCCAGTACTTC.

This clonotype was detected a few times. V is TRBV5-1 and J is TRBJ2-7; 10 bases are a match to TRBD1. The germline V gene encodes CDR1 SGHRS and CDR2 YFSETQ. CDR3 length: 14 residues. The J segment lost 7 bases and the V segment lost 0 bases, leaving 4 bases of the junction unmatched. The CDR3 DNA follows: TGCGCCAGCAGCTTGGCGGGACAGGGGTTGGAGCAGTACTTC. Amino acid sequence: CASSLAGQGLEQYF.

CDR3 region: CASSDRRTGELFF. The CDR3 DNA is TGTGCCAGCAGTGACAGAAGGACCGGGGAGCTGTTTTTT. The chain carries TRBV6-5 and TRBJ2-2; D perhaps matches TRBD1 (5 bases). Trimming removed 5 bases from V and 5 bases from J, with 9 bases in between. CDR3 size: 13 residues. Germline V gene lookup returns CDR1 MNHEY and CDR2 SVGAGI.

Points on this clonotype: This may stem from a read error, because a much larger clone lies one nucleotide away. The chain is built from TRBV4-1 and TRBJ2-3, with 9 nucleotides matching TRBD1. The germline CDR1 and CDR2 sequences are MGHRA and YSYEKL. The CDR3 contains 17 residues. CDR3 loop: CASSQEGQGERGDTPYF. The CDR3 coding sequence is TGCGCCAGCAGCCAAGAGGGACAGGGCGAGAGGGGAGATACGCCGTATTTT.

This sequence joins TRBV7-9 and TRBJ2-2, with 7 nucleotides matching TRBD2. The germline CDR1 and CDR2 sequences are SEHNR and FQNEAQ (reference sequence). J was trimmed by 0 bases and V by 10 bases; bases with no gene match: 5. CDR3 length equals 14 residues. CDR3 bases: TGTGCCACTTCGAGCGGGACGAACACCGGGGAGCTGTTTTTT. This translates into CATSSGTNTGELFF.

Comment on this clonotype: Given a much more abundant clone one base away, this may be a read error. Written as DNA, the CDR3 is TGTGCCAGCGGGACGACTAGCCACAATGAGCAGTTCTTC. Translating it yields CASGTTSHNEQFF. V usage is TRBV6-2 or TRBV6-3 and J usage is TRBJ2-1, with 7 bases aligning to TRBD2. Germline CDR1 and CDR2: MNHEY and SVGEGT. V gave up 8 bases and J gave up 5 bases; unmatched junction bases: 6. The CDR3 runs to 13 residues.

Turning to this clonotype: One end of the junction fails to match germline, which may point to a read error. The chain employs TRBV29-1 and TRBJ2-7; a possible D gene is TRBD2 (7 bases). Germline loops: CDR1 SQVTM, CDR2 ANQGSEA. The CDR3 loop spans 14 amino acids. CDR3 DNA: TGCAGCGCCCAGGGGCTGGCGGGAGATTACGGGCAGTACTTC. It yields the protein CSAQGLAGDYGQYF.

A word on this clonotype: A much larger clone sits a single nucleotide away, making a read error possible. The chain recombines TRBV28 with TRBJ2-7; 8 bases agree with TRBD1. Germline CDR1 MDHEN, CDR2 SYDVKM. The CDR3 is 13 residues long. CDR3 nucleotides: TGTGCCAGCAATTTAAACCGGGACAGGGAGCAGTACTTC. Encoded protein: CASNLNRDREQYF.

This clonotype was seen repeatedly, ten times or more. The CDR3 sequence: CASSFALGGNEQFF. Written as DNA, the CDR3 is TGTGCCAGCAGTTTCGCCTTGGGGGGCAATGAGCAGTTCTTC. The chain combines TRBV12-3 or TRBV12-4 with TRBJ2-1; D is perhaps TRBD2 (6 bases). This CDR3 contains 14 residues. Deletions cut 3 bases from V and 6 bases from J, with 12 bases between.

In regard to this clonotype: Possible read error: a much larger clone is one base away. The V call is TRBV7-8, the J call TRBJ2-3; D is uncertain. Germline assignment: CDR1 SGHVS and CDR2 FQNEAQ. The CDR3 has 15 residues. Deletions cut 2 bases from V and 3 bases from J, with 12 bases between. CDR3 nucleotides: TGTGCCAGCAGCTTAACGTGGCTCGCGACAGATACGCAGTATTTT. Its translation: CASSLTWLATDTQYF.

The chain joins TRBV30 to TRBJ1-2, with unresolved D. Germline V CDR1 and CDR2: GTSNPN, SVGIG (reference sequence). The CDR3 contains 13 residues. Trimming shortened V by 3 bases and J by 7 bases, and 15 bases separated the two germline ends. The CDR3 nucleotides are TGTGCCTGGAGAATTGGGCTAAACCGTGGCTACACCTTC. It codes for CAWRIGLNRGYTF.

On this clonotype itself: Given a much more abundant clone one base away, this may be a read error. V usage is TRBV6-5 and J usage is TRBJ2-3; no firm D call. Germline V CDR1 and CDR2: MNHEY, SVGAGI. Trimming removed 9 bases from V and 2 bases from J, with 15 bases in between. The CDR3 has 14 amino acids. In DNA, the CDR3 is TGTGCCAGGAGCCCCCGACCATACACAGATACGCAGTATTTT. Amino acid sequence: CARSPRPYTDTQYF.

On this clonotype itself: Mismatch with germline at one junction end may stem from a read error. The chain is built from TRBV11-1 and TRBJ2-1; TRBD1 matches 10 bases. The CDR3 contains 16 residues. Germline CDR1 is SGHAT and CDR2 is FQDESV (reference sequence). Written as DNA, the CDR3 is TGTGCCAGCAGCCATCGACGACAGGGGGCCTACAATGTGCAGTTATTC. Residues: CASSHRRQGAYNVQLF.

As to this clonotype: The conserved closing phenylalanine or tryptophan is absent in this CDR3, likely reflecting a read error. It is unclear where the CDR3 begins or ends on the DNA, so no DNA is shown, and the CDR3 is as TCRdb lists it. The V and J genes are TRBV11-2 and TRBJ1-2. Germline loops: CDR1 SGHAT, CDR2 FQNNGV. The CDR3 sequence runs 16 residues, both termini included. The CDR3 region is CASSLDGTYVSGGYTI.

This clonotype was seen repeatedly, ten times or more. V gene TRBV12-3 or TRBV12-4 combines with J gene TRBJ2-1; D perhaps matches TRBD2 (6 bases). V gave up 2 bases and J gave up 7 bases, with 9 bases separating them. The CDR3 is 13 residues long. The CDR3 sequence: CASSLFGGNEQFF. The CDR3 region has the DNA TGTGCCAGCAGTTTATTTGGGGGGAATGAGCAGTTCTTC.

As regards this clonotype: The junction and the germline gene differ at one end; a read error may be behind it. The V gene is TRBV28, the J gene TRBJ1-5, with D uncertain. This CDR3 has 14 amino acids. Germline assignment: CDR1 MDHEN and CDR2 SYDVKM. CDR3 region: CASNLSARHQPQHF. In DNA, the CDR3 is TGTGCCAGCAATTTATCGGCCAGACATCAGCCCCAGCATTTT.

V usage is TRBV28 and J usage is TRBJ2-7; TRBD1 aligns across 10 bases. CDR3 length: 14 amino acids. Germline assignment: CDR1 MDHEN and CDR2 SYDVKM. The ends lost 9 bases at V and 3 bases at J; junction bases unmatched: 8. The CDR3 here is CASCRDRGFYEQYF. For the CDR3, the DNA is TGTGCCAGTTGCCGGGACAGGGGTTTCTACGAGCAGTACTTC.

About this clonotype itself: A much larger clone lies a single base off, so this may be a read error. The chain has TRBV5-1 and TRBJ2-5; D is unresolved. Germline lookup yields CDR1 SGHRS and CDR2 YFSETQ. The CDR3 is 13 residues long. CDR3 nucleotides: TGCGCCAGCAGCTTGGAAGGTGGAGAGATCCAGTACTTC. Translation: CASSLEGGEIQYF.

In regard to this clonotype: This may come from a read error, since a much larger clone is one base off. This chain joins TRBV6-5 and TRBJ1-3, with 7 bases identical to TRBD1. The germline gives CDR1 MNHEY, CDR2 SVGAGI. The CDR3 sequence is 14 residues long. The CDR3 region is CASIKGGSGNTICF. CDR3 DNA sequence: TGTGCCAGCATTAAAGGGGGCTCTGGAAACACCATATGTTTT.

The chain couples TRBV20-1 to TRBJ1-1; D remains unclear. Per the germline V gene, CDR1 is DFQATT and CDR2 is SNEGSKA (reference sequence). This CDR3 region has 14 residues. With 6 bases removed from V and 3 bases from J, the gap between germline ends came to 17 bases. CDR3 sequence (DNA): TGCAGTGCGCCTGGATCCTTTTGGGACACTGAAGCTTTCTTT. Its translation: CSAPGSFWDTEAFF.

This chain links TRBV2 with TRBJ2-1, with 11 bases that match TRBD1. Germline loops: CDR1 SNHLY, CDR2 FYNNEI. CDR3 length: 17 residues. J lost 6 bases, V lost 6 bases, and 13 bases had no gene match. The CDR3 protein is CASRLLNRDRGINEQFF. CDR3 DNA sequence: TGTGCCAGCAGACTGTTGAACCGGGACAGGGGGATCAATGAGCAGTTCTTC.

This clonotype was recorded many times. The V gene is TRBV11-2, the J gene TRBJ2-7; 8 nucleotides align to TRBD2. This CDR3 comprises 15 residues. V gave up 5 bases and J gave up 2 bases; unmatched junction bases: 8. Germline V CDR1 and CDR2: SGHAT, FQNNGV. The CDR3 is CASSPSRLATYEQYF. The CDR3 region has the DNA TGTGCCAGCAGCCCCTCTAGACTAGCGACCTACGAGCAGTACTTC.

This clonotype was counted between two and nine times. This chain joins TRBV6-1 and TRBJ2-6; 9 nucleotides match TRBD1. The V gene end was trimmed by 4 bases and the J gene end by 3 bases; junction bases not matched to a gene: 7. The CDR3 covers 17 residues. Germline V gives CDR1 MNHNS, CDR2 SASEGT. Here the CDR3 reads CASSGRTGESGANVLTF. The CDR3 region has the DNA TGTGCCAGCAGTGGGAGGACAGGGGAGAGTGGGGCCAACGTCCTGACTTTC.

In its sample, this clonotype was seen once. This could be a read error, since a much larger clone is one nucleotide away. The rearrangement uses TRBV5-4 and TRBJ2-1; a possible D gene is TRBD1 (6 bases). CDR1 SGHNT and CDR2 YYREEE come from the germline V gene (reference sequence). This CDR3 has 14 amino acids. In DNA, the CDR3 is TGTGCCAGCAGCTTGTGGGGGCGTGCGGGTGAGCAGTCCTTC. This encodes CASSLWGRAGEQSF.

The chain carries TRBV5-6 and TRBJ1-1; tentatively, D is TRBD1 (5 bases). Germline assignment: CDR1 SGHDT and CDR2 YYEEEE. The V gene lost 2 bases and the J gene lost 2 bases, with 13 bases spanning the gap. The CDR3 runs to 15 residues. Written as DNA, the CDR3 is TGTGCCAGCAGCTTTTCGAGACAGCTTAACACTGAAGCTTTCTTT. Encoded protein: CASSFSRQLNTEAFF.

As concerns this clonotype: A read error is possible here, since a much larger clone lies one base away. The genes are TRBV29-1 and TRBJ2-4; maybe TRBD1 (6 bases). CDR3 length: 13 amino acids. Germline V gene lookup returns CDR1 SQVTM and CDR2 ANQGSEA. Trimming cost V 7 bases and J 5 bases, with 15 bases left between them. CDR3 amino acids: CSGRTGLENIQYF. The DNA of the CDR3 is TGCAGCGGACGAACAGGGCTTGAAAACATTCAGTACTTC.